Presented here are 28 T cell receptor beta chains from one specimen sequenced in a study of shared T cell receptors in the human thymus. Clones were sequenced by immunoSEQ multiplex PCR, and TCRdb holds only the in-frame ones, with some missing. The repertoire consists of some 400,000 clones, with over 90% occurring once and the leading ten covering approximately 0.02%. Sample: thymocytes. Receptors were obtained from a human donor.

The chain is built from TRBV6-5 and TRBJ2-3, with 11 positions matching TRBD2. After removal of 2 bases from V and 7 bases from J, the junction contained 8 bases not matched to a gene. CDR1 MNHEY and CDR2 SVGAGI come from the germline V gene. The CDR3 consists of 16 residues. CDR3 region: CASSYVATSGIYTQYF. The CDR3 DNA is TGTGCCAGCAGTTACGTGGCGACTAGCGGGATATATACGCAGTATTTT.

This sequence joins TRBV27 and TRBJ2-1, with 9 bases aligning to TRBD2. CDR3 size: 15 residues. The V and J ends lost 6 bases and 5 bases, in that order; junction bases with no gene match: 8. Germline values: CDR1 MNHEY, CDR2 SMNVEV (reference sequence). The CDR3: CASRMAGGPDNEQFF. The CDR3 region has the DNA TGTGCCAGCAGGATGGCGGGAGGGCCCGACAATGAGCAGTTCTTC.

The rearrangement joins TRBV7-2 to TRBJ1-5; TRBD1 might be the D (6 bases). V was cut by 3 bases and J by 3 bases, with 9 bases left in between. This CDR3 comprises 14 residues. In germline, CDR1 is SGHTA, CDR2 FQGNSA. The CDR3 bases are TGTGCCAGCAGCTTGGCGGGGGCCAATCAGCCCCAGCATTTT. Translation gives CASSLAGANQPQHF.

The genes are TRBV5-6 and TRBJ2-5, with a weak D call TRBD1 (5 bases). Trimming left V 2 bases short and J 7 bases short, with 18 bases between. The CDR3 length is 15 residues. CDR1 and CDR2 from the germline V gene are SGHDT and YYEEEE. The CDR3 sequence: CASSLEKKPRGTQYF. CDR3 nucleotides: TGTGCCAGCAGCTTAGAAAAGAAGCCAAGGGGGACCCAGTACTTC.

The chain carries TRBV10-3 and TRBJ2-7, with TRBD1 matching 8 bases. The germline V gene has CDR1 ENHRY and CDR2 SYGVKD. The CDR3 consists of 14 residues. Unmatched junction bases numbered 7, after V lost 4 bases and J lost 5 bases. CDR3 region: CAISAHRGDHEQYF. CDR3 nucleotide sequence: TGTGCCATCAGTGCCCACAGGGGGGACCACGAGCAGTACTTC.

The V and J genes are TRBV27 and TRBJ2-7; D gene unclear. Deletions cut 5 bases from V and 0 bases from J, with 8 bases between. The germline CDR1 and CDR2 sequences are MNHEY and SMNVEV (reference sequence). The CDR3 totals 13 residues. The CDR3 nucleotides read TGTGCCAGCAGTACACCACCCTCCTACGAGCAGTACTTC. Its translation: CASSTPPSYEQYF.

This chain links TRBV27 with TRBJ2-3; the D gene is possibly TRBD2 (6 bases). The CDR3 length is 18 residues. Looked up from germline, CDR1 is MNHEY and CDR2 is SMNVEV (reference sequence). V gave up 5 bases and J gave up 1 base, with 22 bases separating them. The chain's CDR3 is CASSPSSVRDEGTDTQYF. The CDR3 nucleotides are TGTGCCAGCAGTCCCTCTTCAGTGCGGGATGAGGGCACAGATACGCAGTATTTT.

The chain combines TRBV7-9 with TRBJ2-3; tentatively, D is TRBD1 (8 bases). The CDR3 contains 17 residues. The ends were cut back, 3 bases at V and 4 bases at J, with 20 bases in the middle. Germline lookup yields CDR1 SEHNR and CDR2 FQNEAQ (reference sequence). CDR3 in DNA: TGTGCCAGCAGCTTCGTCCACAGGGGGAGGGGTCCAGATACGCAGTATTTT. Its translation is CASSFVHRGRGPDTQYF.

V gene TRBV28 combines with J gene TRBJ1-1, with unresolved D. V lost 8 bases, J lost 5 bases, and 27 bases lay in between. Germline loops: CDR1 MDHEN, CDR2 SYDVKM. The CDR3 loop spans 17 amino acids. CDR3 in DNA: TGTGCCAGCGGTAAAGTCAAAGTGGAGAAGACGGTGACTGAAGCTTTCTTT. Amino acids: CASGKVKVEKTVTEAFF.

This chain links TRBV5-6 with TRBJ1-1; D is undetermined. This CDR3 comprises 14 residues. Between the trimmed V and J ends, which lost 1 base and 3 bases, there was a span of 10 bases. Germline lookup yields CDR1 SGHDT and CDR2 YYEEEE. The CDR3 coding sequence is TGTGCCAGCAGCTTGATTAGGAGGGACACTGAAGCTTTCTTT. Its protein is CASSLIRRDTEAFF. The full variable domain, rest sourced from reference TRBV5-6 and TRBJ1-1, is DAGVTQSPTHLIKTRGQQVTLRCSPKSGHDTVSWYQQALGQGPQFIFQYYEEEERQRGNFPDRFSGHQFPNYSSELNVNALLLGDSALYLCASSLIRRDTEAFFGQGTRLTVV.

The chain is built from TRBV5-5 and TRBJ2-1, with 9 bases identical to TRBD2. The CDR3 loop spans 17 amino acids. Germline V gene lookup returns CDR1 SGHKS and CDR2 YYEKEE (reference sequence). V was pared by 4 bases and J by 7 bases, with 15 bases of the junction left unmatched. CDR3 sequence reads: CASSPLGGAGGPNEQFF. Here the CDR3 DNA reads TGTGCCAGCAGCCCTCTAGGAGGGGCGGGAGGGCCGAATGAGCAGTTCTTC.

The rearrangement links TRBV27 to TRBJ2-7; 9 bases are shared with TRBD1. V trimming: 2 bases; J trimming: 3 bases; junction bases outside the gene matches: 5. The CDR3 runs 15 residues. Germline lookup yields CDR1 MNHEY and CDR2 SMNVEV (reference sequence). CDR3 nucleotides: TGTGCCAGCAGTTTACGTGGGACAGGGTTCTACGAGCAGTACTTC. Encoded protein: CASSLRGTGFYEQYF.

This clone turned up a few times. The gene calls are TRBV28 and TRBJ1-2; D is unresolved. CDR1 is MDHEN and CDR2 is SYDVKM in the germline V gene. V lost 6 bases and J lost 4, with 12 bases in between. This CDR3 is 13 amino acids long. The CDR3 DNA reads TGTGCCAGCAGCCTACAGATTACCTATGGCTACACCTTC. Its translation: CASSLQITYGYTF.

This clone came up once. The genes are TRBV30 and TRBJ1-3; the D is unclear. The germline V gene has CDR1 GTSNPN and CDR2 SVGIG (reference sequence). The V gene lost 3 bases and the J gene lost 5 bases, with 11 bases spanning the gap. The CDR3 length is 13 residues. The CDR3 sequence: CAWSVSSRNTIYF. The DNA of the CDR3 is TGTGCCTGGAGCGTGAGTAGCCGAAACACCATATATTTT.

The V gene is TRBV9, the J gene TRBJ2-7, with no clear D. This CDR3 has 14 residues. V was shortened by 0 bases and J by 5 bases, with 12 bases between the two germline ends. CDR1 and CDR2 (germline): SGDLS, YYNGEE. This chain's CDR3 is CASSVGVGSHEQYF. CDR3 DNA: TGTGCCAGCAGCGTAGGGGTGGGGTCCCACGAGCAGTACTTC.

This clone came up once. The junction differs from germline at one of its ends, possibly a read error. This chain connects TRBV7-2 to TRBJ2-5; D perhaps matches TRBD2 (6 bases). The CDR3 totals 9 residues. Germline values: CDR1 SGHTA, CDR2 FQGNSA. The CDR3 DNA sequence: TGTGCCAGCAGCTCTCCGGGGGACTTC. Residues: CASSSPGDF.

The chain is built from TRBV4-1 and TRBJ1-2, with D hard to call. The CDR3 has 15 residues. V shed 0 bases and J shed 4 bases, with 12 bases lying between them. Germline-derived CDR1 and CDR2 are MGHRA and YSYEKL. The CDR3 region has the DNA TGCGCCAGCAGCCAAGAGGCGACAATCGGCTATGGCTACACCTTC. Translation gives CASSQEATIGYGYTF.

V and J are TRBV5-4 and TRBJ2-5, with 8 bases lining up with TRBD1. Unmatched junction bases numbered 2, after V lost 2 bases and J lost 5 bases. From germline, CDR1 is SGHNT and CDR2 YYREEE (reference sequence). The CDR3 consists of 13 residues. DNA for the CDR3: TGTGCCAGCAGCTTTAGGACAGGGGAGACCCAGTACTTC. It codes for CASSFRTGETQYF.

This rearrangement joins TRBV27 to TRBJ2-5; D call uncertain. CDR3 length: 15 residues. Germline values: CDR1 MNHEY, CDR2 SMNVEV (reference sequence). V dropped 2 bases and J dropped 2 bases, with 12 bases sitting between them. The CDR3 DNA sequence: TGTGCCAGCAGTTTAAAGATGGCAGGACAAGAGACCCAGTACTTC. Residues: CASSLKMAGQETQYF.

This clone was picked up one time. The chain uses TRBV18 and TRBJ1-5; 10 nucleotides agree with TRBD1. The length of the CDR3 is 16 residues. Germline assignment: CDR1 KGHSH and CDR2 LQKENI. The J segment lost 6 bases and the V segment lost 1 base, leaving 6 bases of the junction unmatched. The CDR3: CASSPRGQGFGQPQHF. In nucleotides, the CDR3 is TGTGCCAGCTCACCACGGGGACAGGGGTTTGGTCAGCCCCAGCATTTT.

The chain couples TRBV6-1 to TRBJ2-3, with 9 bases lining up with TRBD1. Looked up from germline, CDR1 is MNHNS and CDR2 is SASEGT. The CDR3 contains 15 residues. The J segment lost 3 bases and the V segment lost 6 bases, leaving 7 bases of the junction unmatched. This CDR3 reads CASSRTGGLTDTQYF. CDR3 sequence (DNA): TGTGCCAGCAGCCGAACAGGGGGCCTTACAGATACGCAGTATTTT.

The chain carries TRBV7-6 and TRBJ2-1, with 10 bases identical to TRBD2. The V segment lost 0 bases and the J segment 5 bases; nucleotides outside the gene matches: 7. The CDR3 is made up of 17 amino acids. Germline V gene sequence: CDR1 SGHVS, CDR2 FNYEAQ. The CDR3 bases are TGTGCCAGCAGCTTAGCCTCTCTAGCGGGAGAACACAATGAGCAGTTCTTC. This codes for CASSLASLAGEHNEQFF.

The rearrangement joins TRBV27 to TRBJ2-1, with D tentatively TRBD1 (6 bases). The CDR3 consists of 17 residues. V was pared by 3 bases and J by 2 bases, with 17 bases between. Looked up from germline, CDR1 is MNHEY and CDR2 is SMNVEV (reference sequence). The CDR3 DNA sequence: TGTGCCAGCAGTTTCGTCCGGACAGAGAGTCCCTACAATGAGCAGTTCTTC. This translates into CASSFVRTESPYNEQFF.

The V gene is TRBV7-9, the J gene TRBJ1-1; no definite D call. Trimming left V 1 base short and J 1 base short, with 10 bases between. The CDR3 has 15 amino acids. From germline, CDR1 is SEHNR and CDR2 FQNEAQ (reference sequence). CDR3 loop: CASSLEWAENTEAFF. The CDR3 coding sequence is TGTGCCAGCAGCTTAGAATGGGCGGAGAACACTGAAGCTTTCTTT.

The chain employs TRBV6-5 and TRBJ1-1, with D possibly TRBD1 on 6 matching bases. V was trimmed by 5 bases and J by 1 base, leaving 14 bases between them. Germline V gene sequence: CDR1 MNHEY, CDR2 SVGAGI. The CDR3 has 15 amino acids. The CDR3 reads CASSLQTGPNTEAFF. The CDR3, as DNA: TGTGCCAGCAGTCTCCAGACAGGTCCGAACACTGAAGCTTTCTTT.

V and J are TRBV6-5 and TRBJ2-7; D not resolved. The germline gives CDR1 MNHEY, CDR2 SVGAGI. The CDR3 is made up of 15 amino acids. The ends were cut back, 6 bases at V and 0 bases at J, with 15 bases in the middle. The chain's CDR3 is CASSLLADFSYEQYF. CDR3 sequence (DNA): TGTGCCAGCAGCCTCTTGGCTGATTTCTCCTACGAGCAGTACTTC.

This chain connects TRBV27 to TRBJ1-2; D gene unclear. This CDR3 region has 13 residues. The germline gives CDR1 MNHEY, CDR2 SMNVEV (reference sequence). V lost 3 bases to trimming and J lost 8 bases, with 13 bases between them. The CDR3 DNA follows: TGTGCCAGCAGTTTCTCCTCGGCAAGGGGCTACACCTTC. It specifies CASSFSSARGYTF.

The chain couples TRBV11-3 to TRBJ2-1, with 7 bases aligning to TRBD2. The germline V gene encodes CDR1 SGHNT and CDR2 YENEEA. CDR3 length: 16 amino acids. V lost 2 bases, J lost 2 bases, and 6 bases stayed unmatched. CDR3 nucleotide sequence: TGTGCCAGCAGCTTAAGTGCAGCGGGGACCTACAATGAGCAGTTCTTC. Its protein is CASSLSAAGTYNEQFF.